Described below is a single T cell receptor (beta chain) sequence and its context. The target antigen is unknown. CDR3 size: 17 residues. J gave up 1 base and V 0 bases, and 4 bases lay outside the gene matches. Germline lookup yields CDR1 SGHVS and CDR2 FQNEAQ. Via the markers CD45RO/CCR7/CD25/CD127/CD95/CD27, stem cell-like memory, regulatory, central memory and naive CD4+ cells were sorted. Expressed TCRB transcripts were sequenced because the entire RNA isolate underwent reverse transcription. Produced via immunoSEQ multiplex PCR; TCRdb's table is partial and in-frame only. There are tens of thousands of clones in the sample; 25% to 35% occur only once, and 0.4% to 0.55% lies in the top ten. These data belong to a study of beta chain features in type 1 diabetes. Study-wide findings and caveats: Type 1 diabetes patients had VDJ junctions that carried fewer insertions and more deletions.

V usage is TRBV7-8 and J usage is TRBJ2-3; 10 bases are shared with TRBD2. This receptor was taken from a woman in her late teens or twenties in good health. Sequencing was carried out using stem cell memory CD4+ T cells from blood. CDR3 sequence reads: CASSLAGTSARTDTQYF. CDR3 bases: TGTGCCAGCAGCTTAGCGGGGACTAGCGCCCGCACAGATACGCAGTATTTT.